These 3 T cell receptor beta chains share one sample of origin, sequenced in a study of beta chain features in type 1 diabetes. Expressed TCRB transcripts were sequenced because the entire RNA isolate underwent reverse transcription. Profiling relied on immunoSEQ multiplex PCR, and the TCRdb table lists in-frame clones only, not all of them. The sample contains around 250,000 clones, about 24% of which appear only once. General study points: A moderate, significant TCRB CDR3 shortening appeared in type 1 diabetes across four CD4+ subsets.

No cognate antigen is known for these TCRs. Sample: naive CD4+ T cells from blood. The receptors derive from a woman aged 25-40 years with type 1 diabetes.

This sequence joins TRBV11-2 and TRBJ2-5; 8 nucleotides match TRBD2. Germline V gene sequence: CDR1 SGHAT, CDR2 FQNNGV. The CDR3 loop spans 14 amino acids. Germline trimming cut 5 bases from V and 4 bases from J; bases unmatched to any gene: 6. CDR3 protein: CASSPTSGPETQYF. DNA for the CDR3: TGTGCCAGCAGCCCTACTAGCGGCCCAGAGACCCAGTACTTC. The variable domain in full, with the rest retrieved from reference TRBV11-2 and TRBJ2-5, is EAGVAQSPRYKIIEKRQSVAFWCNPISGHATLYWYQQILGQGPKLLIQFQNNGVVDDSQLPKDRFSAERLKGVDSTLKIQPAKLEDSAVYLCASSPTSGPETQYFGPGTRLLVL.

J is TRBJ2-3 and V is TRBV18; 8 positions match TRBD1. J lost 1 base, V lost 6 bases, and 6 bases had no gene match. Germline V gives CDR1 KGHSH, CDR2 LQKENI. The CDR3 runs 15 residues. For the CDR3, the DNA is TGTGCCAGCTCGGCACCGGGACAGGGCACAGATACGCAGTATTTT. Its translation: CASSAPGQGTDTQYF.

The chain has TRBV7-2 and TRBJ2-7; 8 positions agree with TRBD1. Germline loops: CDR1 SGHTA, CDR2 FQGNSA. The CDR3 is made up of 15 amino acids. V trimming: 4 bases; J trimming: 0 bases; junction bases outside the gene matches: 5. DNA for the CDR3: TGTGCCAGCAGCTCGCGGGACAGGCCCTCCTACGAGCAGTACTTC. Translated, it gives CASSSRDRPSYEQYF.